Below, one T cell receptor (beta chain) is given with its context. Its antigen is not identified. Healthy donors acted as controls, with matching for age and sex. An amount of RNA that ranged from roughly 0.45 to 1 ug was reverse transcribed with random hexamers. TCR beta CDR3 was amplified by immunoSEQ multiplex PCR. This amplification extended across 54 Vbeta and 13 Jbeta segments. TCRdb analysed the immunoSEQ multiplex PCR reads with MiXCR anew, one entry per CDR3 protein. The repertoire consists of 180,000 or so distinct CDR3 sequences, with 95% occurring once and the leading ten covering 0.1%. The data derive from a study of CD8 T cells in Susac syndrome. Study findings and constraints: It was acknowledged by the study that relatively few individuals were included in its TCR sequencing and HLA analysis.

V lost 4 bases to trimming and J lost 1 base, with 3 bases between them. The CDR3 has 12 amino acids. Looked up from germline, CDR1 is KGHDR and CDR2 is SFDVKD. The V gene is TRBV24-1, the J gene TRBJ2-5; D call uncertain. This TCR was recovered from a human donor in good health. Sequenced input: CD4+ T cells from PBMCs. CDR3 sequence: CATSDLQETQYF. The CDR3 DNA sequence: TGTGCCACCAGTGACCTCCAAGAGACCCAGTACTTC.